This T cell receptor (beta chain) comes out of a study of cytomegalovirus exposure and HLA in healthy donors. Both 60 Vbeta primers and 13 Jbeta primers went into the PCR. Profiled with immunoSEQ multiplex PCR; TCRdb holds only in-frame clones, not every one. The sample has approximately 170,000 clones, approximately 79% seen once. Findings and caveats of the study: Common viral pathogens (according to a later analysis) appeared linked to several of the most significant clusters. The listing of some 170 TCR beta chains classed them as cytomegalovirus-associated.

With 5 bases removed from V and 10 bases from J, the gap between germline ends came to 18 bases. This CDR3 has 15 residues. The germline V gene encodes CDR1 SGHVS and CDR2 FNYEAQ. Details on this clone: Its antigen is still unknown.

Sequenced material: PBMCs. The sequence was collected from a human donor in good health. This chain joins TRBV7-6 and TRBJ1-6; TRBD1 is a possible D gene (5 bases). The CDR3: CASSPRSGKESPLHF. The CDR3 DNA is TGTGCCAGCAGCCCTCGGTCAGGGAAAGAGTCACCCCTCCACTTT.